The entry below gives a single T cell receptor beta chain sequence along with its context. What it binds is not known. This specimen comes from a study of long-term antiretroviral therapy in people with HIV. Study results and caveats: Comparison with controls showed narrower CDR3 length ranges in HIV repertoires.

Version v3.0 of the immunoSEQ assay was performed at survey level. The data were produced by immunoSEQ multiplex PCR, yet TCRdb's version contains in-frame clones alone and is incomplete. The sample has around 28,000 clones, 70% to 90% seen once. All donors provided no fewer than one pre-ART and no fewer than two post-ART PBMC samples. This sequence was found in a young woman with HIV. The source material was unsorted PBMCs, sampled 1.8 years after starting antiretroviral therapy.

CDR3 in DNA: TGTGCCAGCAGCTTCCAGGGGGCGCACGAGCAGTACTTC. It yields the protein CASSFQGAHEQYF. V is TRBV11-3 and J is TRBJ2-7; 8 positions match TRBD1. Trimming cost V 3 bases and J 5 bases; bases outside gene matches: 3. The CDR3 is 13 amino acids. The germline gives CDR1 SGHNT, CDR2 YENEEA.